This T cell receptor (beta chain) was documented in a study of technical replicates of blood from several donors. Generated by immunoSEQ multiplex PCR, the TCRdb table keeps only in-frame clones and is missing some. Of about 72,000 clones listed, roughly 92% are singletons. This TCR came from a human donor in good health. The sequencing input was T cells isolated from PBMCs.

The CDR3 region is CASSLGTGGGNIQYF. The CDR3 coding sequence is TGTGCCAGCAGCCTAGGGACAGGGGGAGGCAACATTCAGTACTTC. The chain couples TRBV4-2 to TRBJ2-4; 11 bases fit TRBD1. Germline V gene lookup returns CDR1 LGHNA and CDR2 YNFKEQ. The CDR3 length is 15 residues. V lost 4 bases to trimming and J lost 7 bases; unmatched junction nucleotides: 6.